The T cell receptor (beta chain) under discussion was sequenced for a study of blood T cell repertoires in COVID-19. Overall study: The samples span acute and convalescent COVID-19 from the United States, Italy and Spain.

The CDR3 extends over 15 amino acids. Germline-derived CDR1 and CDR2 are SGDLS and YYNGEE. V was clipped by 4 bases and J by 5 bases; unmatched bases: 6. This table comes from immunoSEQ multiplex PCR, and its TCRdb copy is limited to in-frame clones, with some not included. The data contain some 110,000 clones, just under 80% of them seen just once; the ten biggest clones take up 16%. The sequence was obtained from a man in his 60s with active or convalescent COVID-19. The sequencing sample was made of peripheral blood. The genes are TRBV9 and TRBJ2-2, with 9 bases that match TRBD2. CDR3 DNA: TGTGCCAGCAGCATTAGCGGGAGTAGTACCGGGGAGCTGTTTTTT. It encodes CASSISGSSTGELFF.